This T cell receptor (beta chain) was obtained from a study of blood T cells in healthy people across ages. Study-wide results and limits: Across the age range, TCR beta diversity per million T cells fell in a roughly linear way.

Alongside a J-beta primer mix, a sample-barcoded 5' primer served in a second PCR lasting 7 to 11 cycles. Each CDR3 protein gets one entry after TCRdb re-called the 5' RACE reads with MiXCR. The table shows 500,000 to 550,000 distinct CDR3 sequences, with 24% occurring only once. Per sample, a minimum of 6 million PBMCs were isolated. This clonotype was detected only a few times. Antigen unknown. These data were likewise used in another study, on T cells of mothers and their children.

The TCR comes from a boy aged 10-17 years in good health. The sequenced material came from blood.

This CDR3 is CASSLETYYGYTF. As DNA, the CDR3 is TGTGCCAGCAGTTTGGAAACATACTATGGCTACACCTTC. V usage is TRBV28 and J usage is TRBJ1-2; D ambiguous. The CDR3 is made up of 13 amino acids. V lost 3 bases and J lost 3, with 8 bases in between. Germline lookup yields CDR1 MDHEN and CDR2 SYDVKM.